The source of this TCR beta chain is a study of T-cell memory formation after mild COVID-19. For the study at large: The study found TCR clusters largely donor specific.

Germline CDR1 MNHEY, CDR2 SVGAGI. This CDR3 is built from 15 residues. With V trimmed by 5 bases and J by 2 bases, 6 bases remained unmatched. Using its own MiXCR run on the 5' RACE reads, TCRdb lists one record per CDR3 protein. The sample has 300,000 to 400,000 distinct CDR3 sequences, around 15% seen once. The table lists this clonotype with many counts. Its antigen remains unknown. Regarding the study as a whole: Mostly located in CM and EM were contracting CD4+ clones, with contracting CD8+ clones located in EMRA.

Sequenced sample: PBMCs or a T cell subset sorted from them (not recorded which). J is TRBJ1-1 and V is TRBV6-5; 9 bases match TRBD1. The clonotype comes from a young man who had mild COVID-19 (a few samples of this study predate the infection). Cell type and time point are not known. The CDR3 spells CASSATGQGNTEAFF. The DNA for the CDR3 is TGTGCCAGCAGTGCTACGGGACAGGGAAACACTGAAGCTTTCTTT.